This record concerns one T cell receptor beta chain sequence. Its antigen remains unidentified. No much larger clone is present one base from it, and per-base qualities are unavailable. The data are from a study of shared clonotypes between healthy human individuals (dated by TCRdb to about 2020). Looking at the study overall: Three men and a couple of women, aged 18 to 49 years, made up the cohort. Per donor, three plates each were used for CD4 naive and CD4 memory, two for CD8 naive, and one for CD8 memory. To estimate repertoire size and how much clonotypes are shared between individuals, the study performed deep sequencing of blood TCR repertoires from 4 to 6 healthy adults. Different laboratories and diverse techniques were used to prepare libraries and sequence TCR repertoires, to increase sequencing depth and limit assay-specific biases. Between about 0.94 and 10 billion PBMCs per donor were obtained by leukapheresis. Results and caveats for the whole study, not just this receptor: Across a handful of donors, approximately 4.6% of naive CD4, 3% to 4% of naive CD8, 2% to 2.5% of memory CD4, and 0.4% to 0.45% of memory CD8 clonotypes were shared. Sampling was restricted to blood, and TCR repertoires in tissue are likely to differ from TCR repertoires in blood. Even with the large sequencing depth, rarefaction of the sorted-subset datasets indicated that sequencing was incomplete. Compared with non-shared clonotypes, the clonotypes found in all four sorted-subset donors had higher generation probabilities. The small number of donors limited the genetic and exposure-history diversity represented. Pairwise subsampling led to the expectation that sequencing depth would affect the degree of clonotype sharing among donors. Larger estimated clonotype richness was generally found for naive subsets than for memory subsets.

V is pruned by 4 bases and J by 0 bases, leaving 2 bases of the junction without a gene match. The CDR3 numbers 15 residues from cysteine through phenylalanine. CDR3 DNA only is kept here, 45 bases in frame from base 1. For CDR1 and CDR2, the germline V gene lists SGHRS and YFSETQ. TCR CDR3 regions were amplified from genomic DNA by multiplex PCR using the deep immunoSEQ assay. Genomic DNA extracted from each cell subset was distributed evenly over all wells of several immunoSEQ 96-well plates, and each plate served as one replicate. For sorted subsets, around 200 ng genomic DNA, equal to some 30,000 T cell genomes, was loaded into each replicate PCR. Purified libraries were measured with a Qubit 3.0 fluorometer, size-checked on a Bioanalyzer 2100, and measured again with the KAPA Library Quantification kit. Each immunoSEQ 96-well plate was sequenced on its own single-read 150-cycle Illumina NextSeq 550 flow cell. The authors' pipeline ran thus. Because the immunoSEQ output included only junctional sequences and no quality scores, the filtering could not be the same as the filtering used for full-length reads. To assign V/J genes and CDR3, sequences were annotated against IMGT germline references using PyIR, a Python wrapper for IgBLAST v1.9. Reads were filtered out if the reads had weak V/J assignments (E-value above 1e-6), no CDR3, stop codons, out-of-frame junctions, or ambiguous translated residues. V3J clonotypes were defined as sequences sharing the same inferred V gene, J gene, and CDR3 amino acid sequence. Percentage overlap between repertoires was computed as shared unique clonotypes divided by the size of the smaller repertoire. Repertoire richness was assessed with RTK rarefaction, the Chao1 estimator, and Recon v2.1 estimates of unobserved clonotypes. For all TCRbeta clonotypes obtained by the gDNA method from a few donors, generation probabilities were computed with OLGA. TCRdb mirrors the immuneACCESS table, restricted to in-frame sequences. Some clones are absent from its copies; in checked studies, under half trace to an unresolved V gene, and the reason for the others is unknown. D and trimming were read from the DNA, whereas the V and J calls and clone size are those reported in that table. A total of about 1 million clones appear in this sample, approximately 70% of them only once. Of the sample, about 1.5% is held by the ten largest clones.

Donors were healthy HIV-negative adults with no recently reported acute infections or vaccinations. Every donor was a Caucasian adult living in Nashville, Tennessee, USA. CD4+ T cells were enriched by magnetic negative selection; naive cells were then positively selected on CD45RA, and the negative fraction formed the memory subset. Blood was collected by leukapheresis, and PBMCs were isolated by Ficoll-Histopaque density gradient centrifugation and then cryopreserved in liquid nitrogen vapor phase. Purity and quantity of every magnetically sorted T cell population were checked by analytical flow cytometry. From each sorted fraction, genomic DNA was isolated and quantified by UV absorbance on a Nanodrop 2000c.

The TCR sequence derives from a man in his late teens or twenties in good health. This receptor chain uses TRBV5-1 and TRBJ2-1; TRBD2 matches 9 bases in the middle. The sequenced sample consisted of memory CD4+ T cells sorted from blood. In light of the paper, this sample's cell subset or site label describes: CD45RA-negative fraction. The CDR3 region: CASSGAGGSYNEQFF. The DNA is as follows: TGCGCCAGCAGCGGAGCGGGGGGCTCCTACAATGAGCAGTTCTTC.